Reported below is one T cell receptor (beta chain). Per germline, CDR1 KGHSH and CDR2 LQKENI. Between the trimmed V and J ends, which lost 3 bases and 2 bases, there was a span of 7 bases. The CDR3 covers 13 residues. The data were obtained in a study of blood T cell repertoires in COVID-19. Authors' analysis steps: Counts of nucleated cells, estimated from reference gene primer amplification, were obtained. TCRdb's table, derived via immunoSEQ multiplex PCR, lists solely in-frame clones and lacks some. The D gene and trimming were derived from the DNA, and the V and J assignments and clone size from that table. The top ten hold approximately 2% of the sample, which has approximately 140,000 clones, 70% to 90% seen once.

The TCR comes from a man between 70 and 80 years old with active COVID-19. Sequencing was done on a sample of peripheral blood. The chain has TRBV18 and TRBJ2-5; D remains ambiguous. The CDR3 DNA follows: TGTGCCAGCTCACCTAAGGAGCAAGAGACCCAGTACTTC. Its protein is CASSPKEQETQYF.